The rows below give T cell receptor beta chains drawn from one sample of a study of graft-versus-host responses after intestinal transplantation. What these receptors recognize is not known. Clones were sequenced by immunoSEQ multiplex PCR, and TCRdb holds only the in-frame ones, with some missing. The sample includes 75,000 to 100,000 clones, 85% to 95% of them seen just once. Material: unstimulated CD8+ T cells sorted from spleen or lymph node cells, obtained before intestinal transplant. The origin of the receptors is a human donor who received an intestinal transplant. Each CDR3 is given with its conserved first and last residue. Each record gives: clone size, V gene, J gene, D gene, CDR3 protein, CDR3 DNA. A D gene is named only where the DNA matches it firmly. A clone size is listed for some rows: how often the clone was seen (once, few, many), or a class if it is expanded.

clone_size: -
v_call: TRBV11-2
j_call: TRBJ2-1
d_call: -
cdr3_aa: CASSFGAGNEQFF
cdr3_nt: TGTGCCAGCAGCTTTGGGGCCGGAAATGAGCAGTTCTTC

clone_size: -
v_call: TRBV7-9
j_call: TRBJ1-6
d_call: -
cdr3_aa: CASSLGTGDNSPLHF
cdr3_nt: TGTGCCAGCAGCTTAGGTACAGGAGATAATTCACCCCTCCACTTT

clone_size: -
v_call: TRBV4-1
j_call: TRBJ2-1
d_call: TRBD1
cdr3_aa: CASSQGTGAPEQFF
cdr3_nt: TGCGCCAGCAGCCAAGGAACAGGGGCCCCTGAGCAGTTCTTC

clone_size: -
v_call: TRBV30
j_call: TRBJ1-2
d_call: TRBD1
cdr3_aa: CAWSAPGTGRSDANYGYTF
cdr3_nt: TGTGCCTGGAGCGCCCCCGGGACAGGGCGCTCGGACGCTAACTATGGCTACACCTTC

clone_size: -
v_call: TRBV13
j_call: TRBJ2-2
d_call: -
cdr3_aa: CASSLGSVGNTGELFF
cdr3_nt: TGTGCCAGCAGCTTAGGTTCCGTTGGCAACACCGGGGAGCTGTTTTTT

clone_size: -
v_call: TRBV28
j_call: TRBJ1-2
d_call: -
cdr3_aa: CASQIMDYGYTF
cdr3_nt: TGTGCCAGTCAGATTATGGACTATGGCTACACCTTC

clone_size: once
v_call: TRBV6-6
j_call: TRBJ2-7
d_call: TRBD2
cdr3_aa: CASRPQREGRYEQYF
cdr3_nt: TGTGCCAGCAGACCGCAACGGGAGGGCCGCTACGAGCAGTACTTC

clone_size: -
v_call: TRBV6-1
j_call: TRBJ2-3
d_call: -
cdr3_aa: CASSVQTSTDTQYF
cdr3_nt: TGTGCCAGCAGTGTCCAGACTAGCACAGATACGCAGTATTTT

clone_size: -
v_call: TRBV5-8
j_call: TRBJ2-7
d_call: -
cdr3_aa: CASSFLGLYEQYF
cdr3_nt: TGTGCCAGCAGCTTTTTGGGGCTCTACGAGCAGTACTTC

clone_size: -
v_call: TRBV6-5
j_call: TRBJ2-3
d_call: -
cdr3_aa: CASSSEALSTDTQYF
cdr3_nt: TGTGCCAGCAGTTCAGAGGCCCTAAGCACAGATACGCAGTATTTT

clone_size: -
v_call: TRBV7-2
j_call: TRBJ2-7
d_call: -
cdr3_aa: CASSWGGAPAYEQYF
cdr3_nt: TGTGCCAGCAGCTGGGGGGGGGCGCCCGCCTACGAGCAGTACTTC

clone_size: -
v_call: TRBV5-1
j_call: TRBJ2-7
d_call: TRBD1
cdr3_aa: CASSSMTGVYEQYF
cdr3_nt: TGCGCCAGCAGCTCGATGACAGGGGTCTACGAGCAGTACTTC

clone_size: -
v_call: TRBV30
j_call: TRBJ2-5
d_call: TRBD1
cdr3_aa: CASDRGSQETQYF
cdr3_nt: TGTGCCTCGGACAGGGGTTCACAAGAGACCCAGTACTTC

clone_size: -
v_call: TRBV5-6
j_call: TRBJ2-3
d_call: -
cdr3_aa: CASSLAVAEVGNTQYF
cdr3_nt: TGTGCCAGCAGCTTGGCCGTGGCGGAGGTAGGGAATACGCAGTATTTT